This T cell receptor (beta chain) was found in a study of circulating CD8 cells and anti-PD-1 response in melanoma. On the study more broadly: Of around 13 patients, seven got anti-PD-1 first and six had prior therapy. Regarding the study as a whole: Published repertoire comparisons used only baseline and M1 samples. Some patients were treatment-naive; others were previously treated.

The QIAseq Immune Repertoire TCR panel built the libraries from roughly 15 ng of total RNA. MiXCR was run by TCRdb on the reads, yielding one entry per CDR3 protein. This sample has about 550 distinct CDR3 sequences, with approximately 6.9% found just once. The CDR3 covers 14 residues. Per the germline V gene, CDR1 is LNHDA and CDR2 is SQIVND (reference sequence). V was clipped by 7 bases and J by 4 bases; unmatched bases: 8. This clonotype is classed as hyperexpanded. Its cognate antigen is unknown. From live CD3+CD8+TCRalphabeta+ cells, four PD-1 and/or TIGIT subsets were sorted. This specimen consisted of CD8+ T cells from PBMCs, obtained at baseline or after one month of anti-PD-1 therapy (not recorded which). The clonotype originates from a human donor with melanoma. This chain connects TRBV19 to TRBJ2-7; TRBD1 matches at 9 bases. The CDR3, as DNA: TGTGCCAGTACTCCGACAGGGGGAATATACGAGCAGTACTTC. This translates into CASTPTGGIYEQYF. Filled out from reference TRBV19 and TRBJ2-7, the complete variable domain reads DGGITQSPKYLFRKEGQNVTLSCEQNLNHDAMYWYRQDPGQGLRLIYYSQIVNDFQKGDIAEGYSVSREKKESFPLTVTSAQKNPTAFYLCASTPTGGIYEQYFGPGTRLTVT.